The 8 T cell receptor beta chains below come from one sample, sequenced in a study of beta chain features in type 1 diabetes. Expressed TCRB transcripts were sequenced because the entire RNA isolate underwent reverse transcription. The data were produced by immunoSEQ multiplex PCR, yet TCRdb's version contains in-frame clones alone and is incomplete. The sample consists of 400,000 to 500,000 clones, approximately 15% of them appearing once. The material sequenced was naive CD4+ T cells from blood. These receptors were obtained from a man between 25 and 39 years old in good health.

Only a few counts were recorded for this clone. V is TRBV30 and J is TRBJ1-5; possible D gene TRBD1, 5 bases. From germline, CDR1 is GTSNPN and CDR2 SVGIG (reference sequence). The CDR3 totals 15 residues. Trimming stripped 5 bases from V and 0 bases from J, with 14 bases between. The CDR3 protein is CAWDIKGVSNQPQHF. Written as DNA, the CDR3 is TGTGCCTGGGACATCAAAGGGGTTAGCAATCAGCCCCAGCATTTT.

The V and J genes are TRBV7-9 and TRBJ1-5, with D unclear. The CDR3 extends over 14 amino acids. V lost 4 bases and J 2 bases, leaving 9 bases between the germline ends. The germline gives CDR1 SEHNR, CDR2 FQNEAQ (reference sequence). CDR3 sequence reads: CASSSTRGNQPQHF. In nucleotides, the CDR3 is TGTGCCAGCAGCTCGACTAGAGGCAATCAGCCCCAGCATTTT.

This sequence joins TRBV10-3 and TRBJ2-1; TRBD2 aligns across 8 bases. V lost 3 bases and J lost 6; bases outside the gene matches: 7. This CDR3 spans 15 amino acids. Germline V gene lookup returns CDR1 ENHRY and CDR2 SYGVKD. CDR3 protein: CAISESGTSINEQFF. The CDR3 region has the DNA TGTGCCATCAGTGAATCCGGGACTAGTATCAATGAGCAGTTCTTC.

The chain employs TRBV7-9 and TRBJ1-2, with D perhaps TRBD1 (6 bases). Trimming cost V 2 bases and J 7 bases, with 8 bases left between them. Germline CDR1 and CDR2: SEHNR and FQNEAQ (reference sequence). This CDR3 spans 12 amino acids. Here the CDR3 DNA reads TGTGCCAGCAGCTTATCAGGGGCTGGCTACACCTTC. This gives the protein CASSLSGAGYTF.

This clone was detected only a few times. The chain is built from TRBV14 and TRBJ1-1; D remains ambiguous. Trimming removed 0 bases from V and 0 bases from J, with 2 bases in between. Germline-derived CDR1 and CDR2 are SGHDN and FVKESK. The CDR3 is 13 residues long. The CDR3 DNA is TGTGCCAGCAGCCAAGACATGAACACTGAAGCTTTCTTT. Its protein product is CASSQDMNTEAFF.

In its sample, this clone was seen a few times. V gene TRBV15 combines with J gene TRBJ1-1; D call uncertain. V was trimmed by 0 bases and J by 1 base, leaving 9 bases between them. CDR1 and CDR2 (germline): LNHNV, YYDKDF (reference sequence). This CDR3 has 15 residues. CDR3 in DNA: TGTGCCACCAGCAGAGAGGGAATAGGGAACACTGAAGCTTTCTTT. This encodes CATSREGIGNTEAFF.

The chain combines TRBV9 with TRBJ1-1; D ambiguous. Trimming removed 4 bases at V and 0 bases at J, with 10 bases between. CDR1 SGDLS and CDR2 YYNGEE come from the germline V gene. This CDR3 spans 14 amino acids. This CDR3 is CASSSNQLNTEAFF. The CDR3 DNA is TGTGCCAGCAGCTCAAATCAATTGAACACTGAAGCTTTCTTT.

The chain carries TRBV5-1 and TRBJ2-1; D unclear. Trimming removed 4 bases from V and 0 bases from J, with 11 bases in between. Germline CDR1 and CDR2: SGHRS and YFSETQ. The CDR3 has 15 amino acids. DNA for the CDR3: TGCGCCAGCAGCACCGAGACCAACTCCTACAATGAGCAGTTCTTC. It yields the protein CASSTETNSYNEQFF.